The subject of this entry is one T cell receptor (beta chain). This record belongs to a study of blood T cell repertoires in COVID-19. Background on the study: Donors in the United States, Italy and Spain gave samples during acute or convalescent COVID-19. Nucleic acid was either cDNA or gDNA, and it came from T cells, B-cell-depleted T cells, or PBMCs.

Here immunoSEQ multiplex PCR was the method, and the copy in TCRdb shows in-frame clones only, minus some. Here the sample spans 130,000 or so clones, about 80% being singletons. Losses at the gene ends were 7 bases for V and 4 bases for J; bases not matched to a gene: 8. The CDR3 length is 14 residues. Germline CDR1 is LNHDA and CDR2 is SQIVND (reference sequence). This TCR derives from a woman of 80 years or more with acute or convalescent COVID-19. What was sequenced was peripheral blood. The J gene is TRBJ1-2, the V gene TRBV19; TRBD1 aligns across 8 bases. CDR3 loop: CASIATGASYGYTF. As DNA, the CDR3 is TGTGCCAGTATCGCGACAGGGGCGAGCTATGGCTACACCTTC.